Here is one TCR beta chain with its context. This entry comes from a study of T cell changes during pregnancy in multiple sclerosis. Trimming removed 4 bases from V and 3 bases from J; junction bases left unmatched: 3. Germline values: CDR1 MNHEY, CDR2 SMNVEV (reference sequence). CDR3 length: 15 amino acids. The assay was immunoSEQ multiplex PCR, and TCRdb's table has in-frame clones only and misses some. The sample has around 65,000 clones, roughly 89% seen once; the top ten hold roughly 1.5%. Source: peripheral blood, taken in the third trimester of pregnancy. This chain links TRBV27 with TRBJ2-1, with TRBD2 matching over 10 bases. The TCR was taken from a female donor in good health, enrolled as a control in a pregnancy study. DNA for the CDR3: TGTGCCAGCAGTTCCGGACTAGCGGACTACAATGAGCAGTTCTTC. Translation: CASSSGLADYNEQFF.